Listed here are 13 T cell receptor beta chains from one sample, sequenced in a study of blood T cells in healthy people across ages. Alongside a J-beta primer mix, a sample-barcoded 5' primer served in a second PCR lasting 7 to 11 cycles. TCRdb used MiXCR to reprocess the 5' RACE reads, holding one entry per CDR3 protein. The sample shows around 1,000,000 distinct CDR3 sequences, around two fifths of them seen only once. Sequencing was carried out using blood. These receptors were collected from a young man in good health.

This clonotype showed up just a few times. This rearrangement joins TRBV20-1 to TRBJ1-4, with D hard to call. V lost 3 bases and J 0 bases, leaving 17 bases between the germline ends. This CDR3 spans 17 amino acids. CDR1 DFQATT and CDR2 SNEGSKA come from the germline V gene (reference sequence). The CDR3 loop is CSASRFGGSATNEKLFF. For the CDR3, the DNA is TGCAGTGCTAGTAGGTTTGGCGGAAGCGCAACTAATGAAAAACTGTTTTTT.

This clonotype was detected a few times. This chain uses TRBV5-1 with TRBJ2-1, with 7 bases matching TRBD2. V was pared by 6 bases and J by 5 bases, with 8 bases of the junction left unmatched. This CDR3 has 14 residues. Germline V gene data show CDR1 as SGHRS and CDR2 as YFSETQ. In nucleotides, the CDR3 is TGCGCCAGCACGGGAGGACTCCAAAACAATGAGCAGTTCTTC. Residues: CASTGGLQNNEQFF.

This chain connects TRBV12-3 or TRBV12-4 to TRBJ1-2, with TRBD1 identical over 7 bases. V shed 6 bases, J shed 7 bases, and the junction held 5 bases outside the gene matches. The CDR3 extends over 12 amino acids. The CDR3 spells CASRRTGGGYTF. CDR3 DNA sequence: TGTGCCAGCAGACGGACAGGAGGTGGCTACACCTTC.

The CDR3 sequence is CASSGTGGRLDNEQYF. The CDR3 nucleotides are TGTGCCAGCTCAGGTACAGGGGGCAGATTGGACAATGAGCAGTACTTC. The chain employs TRBV18 and TRBJ2-1; the match to TRBD1 covers 9 bases. The better agreement between TRBJ2-7 and the DNA end casts doubt on the J call. The CDR3 has 16 residues. Per germline, CDR1 KGHSH and CDR2 LQKENI.

Of note for this clonotype: One end of the junction is discordant with germline, which a read error may explain. V is TRBV4-3 and J is TRBJ1-1, with unresolved D. This CDR3 region has 14 residues. Germline V gene sequence: CDR1 LGHNA, CDR2 YSLEER. CDR3 region: CASRQVMMNTEAFF. The CDR3 coding sequence is TGCGCCAGCCGCCAAGTTATGATGAACACTGAAGCTTTCTTT.

The chain couples TRBV9 to TRBJ1-2; D not certain. The germline V gene encodes CDR1 SGDLS and CDR2 YYNGEE. CDR3 length: 12 residues. Trimming removed 7 bases at V and 8 bases at J, with 15 bases between. CDR3 nucleotides: TGTGCCAGCGGCCTTTCTGAGGACGGCTACACCTTC. Translation: CASGLSEDGYTF.

The chain has TRBV20-1 and TRBJ2-3, with D hard to call. This CDR3 spans 10 amino acids. Germline-derived CDR1 and CDR2 are DFQATT and SNEGSKA (reference sequence). CDR3 in amino acids: CRPRADTQYF. CDR3 coding DNA: TGCAGACCGCGCGCAGATACGCAGTATTTT.

This clonotype appeared a few times. The V call is TRBV20-1, the J call TRBJ1-1; unclear D gene. Deletions cut 8 bases from V and 7 bases from J, with 17 bases between. Germline CDR1 DFQATT, CDR2 SNEGSKA (reference sequence). The CDR3 spans 12 residues. The CDR3 coding sequence is TGCAGTTTAGAGCCGACCGGCAGTGAAGCTTTCTTT. This sequence encodes CSLEPTGSEAFF.

The table lists this clonotype with a count of one. The chain employs TRBV7-2 and TRBJ2-1, with 7 bases fitting TRBD2. The V segment lost 9 bases and the J segment 7 bases; nucleotides outside the gene matches: 12. In germline, CDR1 is SGHTA, CDR2 FQGNSA. The CDR3 loop spans 14 amino acids. Here the CDR3 reads CASRGPAGVNEQFF. The CDR3 DNA reads TGTGCCAGTCGGGGTCCTGCGGGAGTGAATGAGCAGTTCTTC.

The CDR3 loop is CASSQDEQENTEAFF. The CDR3 DNA reads as TGTGCCAGCAGCCAAGATGAACAGGAGAACACTGAAGCTTTCTTT. This chain links TRBV4-2 with TRBJ1-1; tentative D call: TRBD1 (5 bases). Between the trimmed V and J ends, which lost 0 bases and 1 base, there was a span of 9 bases. The CDR3 contains 15 residues. CDR1 is LGHNA, CDR2 YNFKEQ, per germline.

This rearrangement joins TRBV27 to TRBJ2-1; 10 bases are shared with TRBD1. Germline assignment: CDR1 MNHEY and CDR2 SMNVEV (reference sequence). After removal of 0 bases from V and 9 bases from J, the junction contained 5 bases not matched to a gene. The CDR3 is 15 residues long. The CDR3 DNA is TGTGCCAGCAGTTTATCAGGGACAGGGGTGGGTGAGCAGTTCTTC. Its protein is CASSLSGTGVGEQFF.

V is TRBV28 and J is TRBJ2-2, with a weak D call TRBD2 (7 bases). Per the germline V gene, CDR1 is MDHEN and CDR2 is SYDVKM. V lost 6 bases and J 4 bases, leaving 18 bases between the germline ends. The CDR3 covers 16 residues. CDR3 region: CASSNGGRLGTGELFF. The CDR3 nucleotides read TGTGCCAGCAGCAACGGGGGGCGCTTGGGCACCGGGGAGCTGTTTTTT.

In this sample, this clonotype turned up once. This sequence joins TRBV20-1 and TRBJ2-2; 9 bases match TRBD2. This CDR3 region has 13 residues. Germline V gives CDR1 DFQATT, CDR2 SNEGSKA (reference sequence). With V trimmed by 6 bases and J by 7 bases, 6 bases remained unmatched. The CDR3 sequence: CSAKGLAGGELFF. The CDR3 nucleotides read TGCAGTGCAAAGGGACTAGCCGGCGGGGAGCTGTTTTTT.